These 4 T cell receptor beta chains were all obtained from the same sample, sequenced in a study of blood T cell repertoires in COVID-19 (TCRdb year 2020). The library was obtained by the immunoSEQ multiplex PCR assay. TCRdb took over this immuneACCESS table, retaining in-frame rearrangements with V and J assigned. Such tables are incomplete; in checked studies, under half of the missing clones stem from an unresolved V gene, and the remainder is unexplained. The sample has a few hundred thousand clones on record, more than 90% of them singletons. The ten top clones hold around 18% of the sample. The sample consisted of PBMCs or T cells enriched from blood (not recorded which). The source is a woman younger than 45 who had recovered from COVID-19.

This clone showed up just once. The rearrangement uses TRBV28 and TRBJ2-1; 8 positions agree with TRBD1. The V and J ends lost 6 bases and 2 bases, in that order; junction bases with no gene match: 12. The CDR3 length is 17 residues. The germline V gene has CDR1 MDHEN and CDR2 SYDVKM. CDR3 nucleotide sequence: TGTGCCAGCAGAACCCCCTACGGGGACAGGCCCTACAATGAGCAGTTCTTC. This gives the protein CASRTPYGDRPYNEQFF.

V gene TRBV28 combines with J gene TRBJ1-6; no reliable D call. CDR1 is MDHEN and CDR2 is SYDVKM in the germline V gene. The CDR3 spans 13 residues. V gave up 6 bases and J gave up 10 bases, with 13 bases separating them. CDR3 sequence reads: CASSPRLGSPLHF. The CDR3 nucleotides read TGTGCCAGCAGCCCCCGTCTGGGCTCACCCCTCCACTTT.

The chain links TRBV3-1 (or the pseudogene TRBV3-2) to TRBJ2-2; D is uncertain. The CDR3 spans 14 residues. The V gene lost 3 bases and the J gene lost 0 bases, with 5 bases spanning the gap. Germline V lookup: CDR1 LGHDT, CDR2 YNNKEL (reference sequence). The CDR3: CASSHVPNTGELFF. Written as DNA, the CDR3 is TGTGCCAGCAGCCACGTCCCGAACACCGGGGAGCTGTTTTTT.

This clone appeared a single time. The chain is built from TRBV6-5 and TRBJ1-3; D is unclear. Per the germline V gene, CDR1 is MNHEY and CDR2 is SVGAGI. There are 12 residues in the CDR3. Trimming took 8 bases from V and 4 from J, leaving 9 bases between them. This chain's CDR3 is CASEGSGNTIYF. CDR3 nucleotide sequence: TGTGCCAGCGAGGGATCCGGAAACACCATATATTTT.